Given below is one TCR beta chain in context. The antigen is unknown. The data were taken from a study of T-cell memory formation after mild COVID-19. Study results and limitations: Contracting CD4+ clones were located mainly in CM and EM, and CD8+ clones in EMRA. Pre-infection memory held some responding clones, suggesting pre-existing cross-reactive T cells responded.

Germline CDR1 MDHEN, CDR2 SYDVKM. The CDR3 is 13 amino acids. TCRdb re-called the 5' RACE reads through MiXCR, storing one row per CDR3 protein. Of some 350,000 distinct CDR3 sequences listed, about 15% are singletons. This sequence joins TRBV28 and TRBJ2-7, with D possibly matching TRBD1 (6 bases). Material: PBMCs or a T cell subset sorted from them (not recorded which). The source is a man between 18 and 29 years old who had mild COVID-19 (a few samples of this study predate the infection). Cell type and time point are not known. Written as DNA, the CDR3 is TGTGACAGCGGTCGAGGGGACACCTACGAGCAGTACGTC. The encoded protein is CDSGRGDTYEQYV.